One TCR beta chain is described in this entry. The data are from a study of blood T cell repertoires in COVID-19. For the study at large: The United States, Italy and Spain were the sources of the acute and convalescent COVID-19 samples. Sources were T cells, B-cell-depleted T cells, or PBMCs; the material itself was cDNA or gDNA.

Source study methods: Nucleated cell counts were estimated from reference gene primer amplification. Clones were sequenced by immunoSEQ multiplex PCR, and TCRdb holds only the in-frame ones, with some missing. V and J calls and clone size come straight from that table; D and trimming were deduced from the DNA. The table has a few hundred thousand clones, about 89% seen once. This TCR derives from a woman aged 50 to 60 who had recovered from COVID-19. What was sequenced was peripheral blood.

The CDR3 sequence: CASRGRGSGTQYF. The CDR3 DNA is TGTGCCAGCAGAGGGCGGGGGTCGGGGACCCAGTACTTC. This chain connects TRBV9 to TRBJ2-5; 7 nucleotides align to TRBD2. Per the germline V gene, CDR1 is SGDLS and CDR2 is YYNGEE. Trimming cost V 5 bases and J 7 bases; bases outside gene matches: 8. The CDR3 extends over 13 amino acids.